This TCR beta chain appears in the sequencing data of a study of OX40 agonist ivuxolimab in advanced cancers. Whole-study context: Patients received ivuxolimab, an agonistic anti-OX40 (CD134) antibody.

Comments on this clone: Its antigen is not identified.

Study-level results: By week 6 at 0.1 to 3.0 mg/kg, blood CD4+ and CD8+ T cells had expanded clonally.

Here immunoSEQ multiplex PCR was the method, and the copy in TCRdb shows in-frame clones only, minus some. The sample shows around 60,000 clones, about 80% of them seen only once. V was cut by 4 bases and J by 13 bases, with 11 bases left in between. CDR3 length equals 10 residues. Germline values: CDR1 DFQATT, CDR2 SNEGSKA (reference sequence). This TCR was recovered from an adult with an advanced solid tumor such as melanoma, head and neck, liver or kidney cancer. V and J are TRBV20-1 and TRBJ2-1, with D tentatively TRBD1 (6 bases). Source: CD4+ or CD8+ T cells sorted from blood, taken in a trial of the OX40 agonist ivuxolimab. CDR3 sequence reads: CSAKGGRQFF. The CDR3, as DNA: TGCAGTGCTAAAGGGGGAAGACAGTTCTTC.